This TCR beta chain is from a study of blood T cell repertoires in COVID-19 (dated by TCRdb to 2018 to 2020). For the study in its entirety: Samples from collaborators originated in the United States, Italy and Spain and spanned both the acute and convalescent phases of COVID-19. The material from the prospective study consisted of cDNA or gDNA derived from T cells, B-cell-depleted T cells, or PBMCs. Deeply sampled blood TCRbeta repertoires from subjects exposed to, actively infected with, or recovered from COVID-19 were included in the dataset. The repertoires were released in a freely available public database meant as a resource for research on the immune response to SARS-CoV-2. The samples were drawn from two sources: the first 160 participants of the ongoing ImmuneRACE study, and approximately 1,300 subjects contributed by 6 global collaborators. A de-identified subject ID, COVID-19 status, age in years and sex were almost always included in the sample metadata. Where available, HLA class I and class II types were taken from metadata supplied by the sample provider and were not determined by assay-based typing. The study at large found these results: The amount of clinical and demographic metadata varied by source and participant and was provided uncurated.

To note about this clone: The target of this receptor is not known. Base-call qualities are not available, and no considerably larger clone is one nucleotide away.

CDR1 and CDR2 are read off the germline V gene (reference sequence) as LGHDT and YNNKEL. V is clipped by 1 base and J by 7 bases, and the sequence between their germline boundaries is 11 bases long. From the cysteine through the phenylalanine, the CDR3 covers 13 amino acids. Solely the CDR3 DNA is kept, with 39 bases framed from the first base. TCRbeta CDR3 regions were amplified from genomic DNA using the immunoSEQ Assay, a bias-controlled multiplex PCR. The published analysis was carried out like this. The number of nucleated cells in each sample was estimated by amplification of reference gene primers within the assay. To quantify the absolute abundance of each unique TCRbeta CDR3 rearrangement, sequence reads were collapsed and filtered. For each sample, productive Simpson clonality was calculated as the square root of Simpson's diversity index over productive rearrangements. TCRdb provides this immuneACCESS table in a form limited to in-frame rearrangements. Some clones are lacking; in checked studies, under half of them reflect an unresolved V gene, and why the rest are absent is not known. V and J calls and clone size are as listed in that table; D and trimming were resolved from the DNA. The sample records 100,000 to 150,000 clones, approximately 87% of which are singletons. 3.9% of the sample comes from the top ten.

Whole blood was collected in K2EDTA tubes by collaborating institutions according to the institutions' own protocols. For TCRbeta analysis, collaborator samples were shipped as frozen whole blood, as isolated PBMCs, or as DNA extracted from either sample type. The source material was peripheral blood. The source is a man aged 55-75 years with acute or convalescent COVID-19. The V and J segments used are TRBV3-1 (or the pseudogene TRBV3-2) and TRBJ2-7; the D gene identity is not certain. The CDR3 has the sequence CASSQGSTREQYF. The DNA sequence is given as TGTGCCAGCAGCCAAGGGTCCACTCGGGAGCAGTACTTC.